This paragraph covers one T cell receptor (beta chain) sequence. This sample is drawn from a study of blood T cell repertoires in COVID-19. In the study overall: Both acute and convalescent COVID-19 samples were obtained from the United States, Italy and Spain.

CDR3 length: 15 residues. Germline V gene lookup returns CDR1 LGHNA and CDR2 YSLEER. Trimming at V came to 0 bases and at J to 8 bases, leaving 5 bases not matched to a gene. In the original processing: Cell counts per sample came from amplifying reference gene primers. Sequencing used immunoSEQ multiplex PCR; TCRdb keeps in-frame clones, though not all of them. V and J calls and clone size are given by that table; D and trimming were obtained from the DNA. Among tens of thousands of clones, roughly 88% were seen once, and the ten largest hold roughly a tenth. Patients in Seattle were enrolled during active infection, then followed longitudinally.

V gene TRBV4-3 combines with J gene TRBJ1-4, with 8 bases matching TRBD1. This clonotype originated in a man aged 25 to 45 with COVID-19, enrolled during active disease. The sample consisted of peripheral blood. DNA for the CDR3: TGCGCCAGCAGCCAAGATCGCAGGGGGCGCGAAAAACTGTTTTTT. Its protein product is CASSQDRRGREKLFF.